The following is a TCR beta chain sequence with its context. The time point was: peripheral blood 6 weeks after treatment start. The germline V gene encodes CDR1 SGHAT and CDR2 FQDESV (reference sequence). The V and J ends lost 2 bases and 5 bases respectively, with 15 bases between them. This CDR3 has 15 amino acids. The method was immunoSEQ multiplex PCR; TCRdb's version includes in-frame clones alone and lacks a portion of them. The sample includes 80,000 to 95,000 clones, over 80% of them seen just once. This sample is part of a study of PD-L1 blockade in urothelial cancer. The chain carries TRBV11-1 and TRBJ1-1, with D possibly TRBD1 on 5 matching bases. Specimen: PBMCs, collected around atezolizumab (anti-PD-L1) treatment. This TCR was sampled from a man aged 70-80 years with urothelial cancer. The CDR3 DNA sequence: TGTGCCAGCAGCTTATCTATAGGGGCGGGAACTGAAGCTTTCTTT. The encoded protein is CASSLSIGAGTEAFF.